Listed below are T cell receptor beta chains from one sample, sequenced in a study of shared clonotypes between healthy human individuals. Measured with immunoSEQ multiplex PCR; TCRdb has only the in-frame clones, and not every one. This table has about 2 million clones, less than 95% appearing once. Sequenced sample: naive CD8+ T cells sorted from blood. The receptors shown here come from a young man in good health. The CDR3 runs from the conserved cysteine through the conserved F or W. The order of the fields is clone size, J gene, V gene, D gene, CDR3 protein, CDR3 DNA. The D gene is left open where the match is weak. A row's size may be missing; if present it is once, few, many or a size class.

-,TRBJ2-7,TRBV7-8,TRBD1,CASSFGDRVHEQYF,TGTGCCAGCAGCTTTGGCGACAGGGTCCACGAGCAGTACTTC
-,TRBJ2-5,TRBV5-8,-,CASSQIGGVETQYF,TGTGCCAGCAGCCAGATTGGGGGAGTTGAGACCCAGTACTTC
-,TRBJ2-2,TRBV27,-,CASSYSRDTGELFF,TGTGCCAGCAGTTATTCCCGGGACACCGGGGAGCTGTTTTTT
-,TRBJ1-2,TRBV4-1,-,CASTQARGRGIDGYTF,TGCGCCAGCACCCAAGCCCGGGGGCGGGGAATCGACGGCTACACCTTC
-,TRBJ1-6,TRBV11-1,-,CASSFPDRPYLHF,TGTGCCAGCAGCTTTCCGGACCGACCGTACCTCCACTTT
-,TRBJ1-4,TRBV2,TRBD1,CASGGQGFEKLFF,TGTGCCAGCGGGGGACAGGGGTTTGAAAAACTGTTTTTT
-,TRBJ2-7,TRBV15,-,CATSLGSDGAYEQYF,TGTGCCACCAGCTTGGGAAGCGACGGAGCCTACGAGCAGTACTTC
-,TRBJ1-1,TRBV9,-,CASSVSESNTEAFF,TGTGCCAGCAGCGTCAGCGAATCGAACACTGAAGCTTTCTTT
-,TRBJ2-7,TRBV27,-,CASSFGGILSYEQYF,TGTGCCAGCAGTTTCGGAGGGATCCTCTCCTACGAGCAGTACTTC
-,TRBJ1-4,TRBV13,-,CASSFSVDNEKLFF,TGTGCCAGCAGCTTTTCTGTTGATAATGAAAAACTGTTTTTT
-,TRBJ2-1,TRBV7-6,-,CASSENNEQFF,TGTGCCAGCAGCGAGAACAATGAGCAGTTCTTC
-,TRBJ2-2,TRBV29-1,-,CSVPKGGVTGELFF,TGCAGCGTTCCCAAGGGGGGGGTCACCGGGGAGCTGTTTTTT
-,TRBJ2-7,TRBV6-5,-,CASRVGPLTYEQYF,TGTGCCAGCAGAGTGGGTCCATTGACCTACGAGCAGTACTTC
-,TRBJ2-7,TRBV7-8,TRBD1,CASSLGAGGSYEQYF,TGTGCCAGCAGCTTAGGGGCAGGGGGTTCCTACGAGCAGTACTTC
-,TRBJ2-3,TRBV29-1,TRBD1,CSVEGLQGASFDTQYF,TGCAGCGTTGAAGGCCTACAGGGGGCCAGCTTCGATACGCAGTATTTT
-,TRBJ2-3,TRBV2,-,CASRTGPTDTQYF,TGTGCCAGCAGGACAGGCCCCACAGATACGCAGTATTTT
-,TRBJ1-1,TRBV5-8,-,CASSLFSAATEAFF,TGTGCCAGCAGCTTGTTTTCGGCAGCCACTGAAGCTTTCTTT
-,TRBJ2-7,TRBV10-2,TRBD2,CASRPGLDYEQYF,TGCGCCAGCAGGCCGGGACTAGATTACGAGCAGTACTTC
-,TRBJ2-7,TRBV18,TRBD1,CASSGQGASYEQYF,TGTGCCAGCTCTGGACAGGGGGCGTCATACGAGCAGTACTTC
-,TRBJ2-7,TRBV6-1,-,CASSEGRNYEQYF,TGTGCCAGCAGTGAGGGGCGGAATTACGAGCAGTACTTC
-,TRBJ2-7,TRBV27,-,CASSPLAISPSYEQYF,TGTGCCAGCAGCCCTCTCGCCATCAGTCCCTCCTACGAGCAGTACTTC
-,TRBJ2-6,TRBV9,TRBD1,CASSVGTGGSGANVLTF,TGTGCCAGCAGCGTAGGGACAGGGGGCTCTGGGGCCAACGTCCTGACTTTC
-,TRBJ1-1,TRBV28,-,CASSFRQSTEAFF,TGTGCCAGCAGTTTCCGTCAGAGTACTGAAGCTTTCTTT
-,TRBJ1-5,TRBV29-1,-,CSVESDWQRFPDSNQPQHF,TGCAGCGTTGAAAGCGACTGGCAGCGCTTCCCTGATAGCAATCAGCCCCAGCATTTT
-,TRBJ1-2,TRBV27,-,CASGLQVSYGYTF,TGTGCCAGCGGCCTCCAGGTGTCCTATGGCTACACCTTC
-,TRBJ2-7,TRBV2,-,CASSRGPGVSYEQYF,TGTGCCAGCAGTAGGGGACCGGGGGTCTCCTACGAGCAGTACTTC
-,TRBJ1-5,TRBV2,-,CASSVFEGSGVNQPQHF,TGTGCCAGCAGTGTTTTTGAGGGGAGTGGGGTTAATCAGCCCCAGCATTTT
-,TRBJ2-5,TRBV27,TRBD2,CASSNILAGWETQYF,TGTGCCAGCAGTAACATCCTAGCGGGGTGGGAGACCCAGTACTTC
-,TRBJ2-7,TRBV13,TRBD1,CASSLDRGDEQYF,TGTGCCAGCAGCTTAGACAGGGGCGACGAGCAGTACTTC
-,TRBJ2-7,TRBV2,-,CASKRRGGYEQYF,TGTGCCAGCAAGCGAAGGGGTGGCTACGAGCAGTACTTC
-,TRBJ2-7,TRBV5-6,-,CASSLAEVPSYEQYF,TGTGCCAGCAGCTTGGCCGAAGTGCCCTCCTACGAGCAGTACTTC
-,TRBJ1-6,TRBV7-2,-,CASSLGAVLSSYNSPLHF,TGTGCCAGCAGCTTAGGGGCGGTGCTAAGCTCCTATAATTCACCCCTCCACTTT
-,TRBJ2-7,TRBV5-5,-,CASSPPPGSEQYF,TGTGCCAGCAGCCCTCCCCCAGGGTCCGAGCAGTACTTC
-,TRBJ1-3,TRBV4-1,TRBD1,CASSQDPPGGARGNTIYF,TGCGCCAGCAGCCAAGATCCCCCAGGGGGGGCGCGGGGAAACACCATATATTTT
-,TRBJ2-1,TRBV11-2,-,CASSFLTGEYNEQFF,TGTGCCAGCAGCTTTCTAACGGGAGAGTACAATGAGCAGTTCTTC
-,TRBJ1-2,TRBV27,-,CASRRLGSPGYTF,TGTGCCAGCAGAAGGTTGGGCTCACCTGGCTACACCTTC
-,TRBJ2-3,TRBV27,TRBD2,CASSLSELAGMDTQYF,TGTGCCAGCAGTTTATCAGAACTAGCGGGGATGGATACGCAGTATTTT
-,TRBJ2-1,TRBV4-1,TRBD2,CASSPRSLAGGFNEQFF,TGCGCCAGCAGCCCCAGGAGCCTAGCGGGGGGTTTCAATGAGCAGTTCTTC
-,TRBJ1-1,TRBV9,-,CASSPSGDVSTEAFF,TGTGCCAGCAGCCCGTCCGGGGACGTCTCCACTGAAGCTTTCTTT
-,TRBJ2-3,TRBV4-3,-,CASSQDMTAFTDTQYF,TGCGCCAGCAGCCAAGATATGACAGCATTCACAGATACGCAGTATTTT
-,TRBJ2-3,TRBV7-3,TRBD2,CASSYSGGGTDTQYF,TGTGCCAGCAGCTATAGCGGGGGGGGCACAGATACGCAGTATTTT
-,TRBJ2-2,TRBV6-1,TRBD2,CASSELAGAPGELFF,TGTGCCAGCAGTGAACTAGCGGGGGCTCCCGGGGAGCTGTTTTTT
-,TRBJ2-7,TRBV6-5,-,CASTMPGEEEYF,TGTGCCAGCACCATGCCAGGGGAGGAGGAGTACTTC
-,TRBJ2-7,TRBV6-5,-,CASSYSLGVSSYEQYF,TGTGCCAGCAGTTACTCGTTAGGGGTGAGCTCCTACGAGCAGTACTTC
-,TRBJ2-1,TRBV5-4,-,CASSFQGGSYNEQFF,TGTGCCAGCAGCTTCCAGGGGGGGTCCTACAATGAGCAGTTCTTC
-,TRBJ2-7,TRBV29-1,-,CSAEDRSSYEQYF,TGCAGCGCGGAGGACCGGAGCTCCTACGAGCAGTACTTC
once,TRBJ2-7,TRBV19,TRBD2,CASSLGGVGTYEQYF,TGTGCCAGTAGCCTCGGGGGGGTGGGCACCTACGAGCAGTACTTC
-,TRBJ1-2,TRBV27,-,CASTELGDHRIGYTF,TGTGCCAGCACCGAATTGGGGGATCACAGGATTGGGTACACCTTC
-,TRBJ2-1,TRBV7-9,-,CASRLTGYSYNEQFF,TGTGCCAGCAGACTAACAGGGTACTCCTACAATGAGCAGTTCTTC
once,TRBJ1-1,TRBV28,TRBD1,CASSLSGQGEGAFF,TGTGCCAGCAGTTTATCCGGACAGGGGGAGGGGGCTTTCTTT
once,TRBJ2-7,TRBV9,-,CASSPSGSIYEQYF,TGTGCCAGCAGCCCCTCCGGGAGTATCTACGAGCAGTACTTC
-,TRBJ1-2,TRBV5-5,-,CASSSWTVANYGYTF,TGTGCCAGCAGCTCCTGGACAGTTGCTAACTATGGCTACACCTTC
-,TRBJ1-5,TRBV4-1,-,CASSQHRGSGQPQHF,TGCGCCAGCAGCCAACATAGGGGATCGGGTCAGCCCCAGCATTTT
-,TRBJ1-4,TRBV19,-,CAAGDVTWEKLFF,TGTGCCGCCGGGGACGTGACCTGGGAAAAACTGTTTTTT
-,TRBJ2-2,TRBV7-3,-,CASSGGDTQPGELFF,TGTGCCAGCAGCGGGGGGGACACCCAACCCGGGGAGCTGTTTTTT
-,TRBJ1-2,TRBV5-6,TRBD1,CASSSEPGQNYGYTF,TGTGCCAGCAGCTCGGAACCGGGACAGAACTATGGCTACACCTTC
-,TRBJ2-7,TRBV6-5,-,CASSYSEGTNEQYF,TGTGCCAGCAGTTACTCGGAGGGAACGAACGAGCAGTACTTC
once,TRBJ2-3,TRBV29-1,TRBD2,CSVRGLAGAITDTQYF,TGCAGCGTTAGGGGACTAGCGGGAGCGATCACAGATACGCAGTATTTT
once,TRBJ1-5,TRBV6-5,-,CASSPGLIEPQHF,TGTGCCAGCAGTCCCGGACTAATTGAGCCCCAGCATTTT
-,TRBJ1-1,TRBV28,-,CASSLWLPNTEAFF,TGTGCCAGCAGTTTATGGCTGCCGAACACTGAAGCTTTCTTT